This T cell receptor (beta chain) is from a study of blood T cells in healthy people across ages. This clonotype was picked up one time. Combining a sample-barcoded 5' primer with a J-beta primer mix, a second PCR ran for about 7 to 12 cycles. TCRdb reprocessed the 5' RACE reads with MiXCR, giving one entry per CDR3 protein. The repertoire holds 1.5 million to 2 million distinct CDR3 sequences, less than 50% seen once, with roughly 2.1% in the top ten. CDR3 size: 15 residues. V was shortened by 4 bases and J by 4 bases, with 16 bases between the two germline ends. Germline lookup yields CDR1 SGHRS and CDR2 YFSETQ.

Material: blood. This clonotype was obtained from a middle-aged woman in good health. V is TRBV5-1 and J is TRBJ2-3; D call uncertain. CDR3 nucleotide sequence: TGCGCCAGCAGCCTCCCTGGGCGCGCATCAGATACGCAGTATTTT. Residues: CASSLPGRASDTQYF.